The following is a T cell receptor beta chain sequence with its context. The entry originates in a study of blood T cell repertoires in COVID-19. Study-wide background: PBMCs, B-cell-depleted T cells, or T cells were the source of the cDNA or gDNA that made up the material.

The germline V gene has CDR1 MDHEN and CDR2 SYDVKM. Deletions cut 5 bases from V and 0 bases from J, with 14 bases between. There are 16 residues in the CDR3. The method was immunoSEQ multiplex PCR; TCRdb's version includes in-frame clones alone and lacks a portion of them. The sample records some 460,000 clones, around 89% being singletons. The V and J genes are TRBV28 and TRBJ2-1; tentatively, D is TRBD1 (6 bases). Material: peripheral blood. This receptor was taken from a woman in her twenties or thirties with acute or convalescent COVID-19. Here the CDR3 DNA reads TGTGCCAGCAGTGCAGGGGCCCTGAGCTCCTACAATGAGCAGTTCTTC. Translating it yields CASSAGALSSYNEQFF.